The clone carrying this T cell receptor beta chain was seen only a few times. The antigen is undetermined. The entry originates in a study of T-cell reconstitution after alpha-beta-depleted transplantation in children. Overall study results and limits: Diversity and T-cell counts at one year after transplant derived mostly from new T cells.

Unique molecular identifiers were used in preparing the TCRbeta library. TCRdb itself ran the PCR reads through MiXCR, one entry per CDR3 protein. The data show 440,000 or so distinct CDR3 sequences, around two fifths seen once. Germline CDR1 MNHNS, CDR2 SASEGT. The ends were cut back, 7 bases at V and 5 bases at J, with 17 bases in the middle. The CDR3 runs 15 residues. This specimen consisted of PBMCs, obtained before TCRalphabeta/CD19-depleted stem cell transplant. The receptor was isolated from a girl aged 2 to 10 with aplastic anemia, due to receive a stem cell transplant. V usage is TRBV6-1 and J usage is TRBJ2-2, with a weak D call TRBD2 (5 bases). CDR3 in DNA: TGTGCCAGCACCGACTACCCCTTGGGGACCGGGGAGCTGTTTTTT. Translated, it gives CASTDYPLGTGELFF.